The 30 T cell receptor beta chains below come from one sample, sequenced in a study of T cells expressing NK-cell markers. TCRdb reanalyzed the 5' RACE reads, giving one entry per CDR3 protein sequence and no DNA. The sample is made up of some 120,000 distinct CDR3 sequences, and the top ten hold roughly 20% of it. The sequencing input was blood T cells: a sorted CD56 or NKG2C T cell subset, CD4+ or CD8+ T cells, or bulk PBMC T cells (not recorded which). The receptors originated from a woman aged 18 to 69 in good health.

The genes are TRBV13 and TRBJ2-2. Germline values: CDR1 PRHDT, CDR2 FYEKMQ (reference sequence). The CDR3 runs 15 residues. The CDR3 spells CASSLESGLTGELFF.

The chain couples TRBV28 to TRBJ1-5; without DNA, the TCRdb call of TRBD1 cannot be checked. The CDR3 length is 14 residues. The germline gives CDR1 MDHEN, CDR2 SYDVKM. CDR3 loop: CASELGVSNQPQHF.

J is TRBJ2-1 and V is TRBV28; TCRdb proposes TRBD2, but this gene call is untestable without DNA. Per germline, CDR1 MDHEN and CDR2 SYDVKM. CDR3 length: 15 amino acids. The chain's CDR3 is CASSLFLAEGNEQFF.

The V call is TRBV11-2, the J call TRBJ2-2; the D call from TCRdb, TRBD2, cannot be confirmed without DNA. Germline V CDR1 and CDR2: SGHAT, FQNNGV. CDR3 length equals 18 residues. The CDR3 is CASSFSGGLAGHTGELFF.

This CDR3 reads CSAGTGEGTEAFF. This chain uses TRBV29-1 with TRBJ1-1. CDR3 length equals 13 residues. CDR1 and CDR2 from the germline V gene are SQVTM and ANQGSEA.

V and J are TRBV20-1 and TRBJ2-1. The CDR3 runs to 13 residues. Germline V lookup: CDR1 DFQATT, CDR2 SNEGSKA (reference sequence). The CDR3 is CSALLATYNEQFF.

The chain recombines TRBV25-1 with TRBJ1-4. The CDR3 contains 14 residues. Germline V gives CDR1 MGHDK, CDR2 SYGVNS. CDR3 loop: CASNKDGSSEKLFF.

This chain links TRBV29-1 with TRBJ2-1; no DNA is available, so the TRBD2 call from TCRdb remains unchecked. The CDR3 covers 16 residues. Germline CDR1 and CDR2: SQVTM and ANQGSEA. CDR3 residues: CSVEVAGGGSYNEQFF.

The chain joins TRBV27 to TRBJ1-1; the D call from TCRdb, TRBD1, cannot be confirmed without DNA. Germline V gene data show CDR1 as MNHEY and CDR2 as SMNVEV (reference sequence). The CDR3 spans 14 residues. CDR3 sequence reads: CASSLSMRGTEAFF.

This chain links TRBV20-1 with TRBJ1-4. CDR3 size: 15 residues. Germline V gene sequence: CDR1 DFQATT, CDR2 SNEGSKA (reference sequence). This CDR3 reads CSAEGQTKGGEKLFF.

The J gene is TRBJ1-1, the V gene TRBV5-1. The germline V gene has CDR1 SGHRS and CDR2 YFSETQ. This CDR3 contains 14 residues. The chain's CDR3 is CASSYYRGNTEAFF. The full variable domain, with the rest looked up from reference TRBV5-1 and TRBJ1-1, is KAGVTQTPRYLIKTRGQQVTLSCSPISGHRSVSWYQQTPGQGLQFLFEYFSETQRNKGNFPGRFSGRQFSNSRSEMNVSTLELGDSALYLCASSYYRGNTEAFFGQGTRLTVV.

The genes are TRBV3-1 and TRBJ2-2. The germline CDR1 and CDR2 sequences are LGHDT and YNNKEL (reference sequence). CDR3 length: 14 residues. CDR3 protein: CASSQDVNTGELFF.

The gene calls are TRBV20-1 and TRBJ2-7; lacking DNA, the TRBD2 call made by TCRdb goes unchecked. In germline, CDR1 is DFQATT, CDR2 SNEGSKA (reference sequence). This CDR3 is 14 amino acids long. The CDR3 sequence: CSARGEYSSYEQYF.

This rearrangement joins TRBV28 to TRBJ2-1; TCRdb reports TRBD1, a call that lacks DNA to check it against. Per germline, CDR1 MDHEN and CDR2 SYDVKM. The CDR3 runs to 17 residues. CDR3 amino acids: CASTTTGQGAIGNEQFF.

This sequence joins TRBV7-6 and TRBJ2-7; with no DNA, the TCRdb D assignment of TRBD2 cannot be verified. This CDR3 spans 14 amino acids. Germline lookup yields CDR1 SGHVS and CDR2 FNYEAQ. The CDR3: CASSLGAGLYEQYF. The entire variable domain, with the rest obtained from reference TRBV7-6 and TRBJ2-7, is as follows: GAGVSQSPRYKVTKRGQDVALRCDPISGHVSLYWYRQALGQGPEFLTYFNYEAQQDKSGLPNDRFSAERPEGSISTLTIQRTEQRDSAMYRCASSLGAGLYEQYFGPGTRLTVT.

The V gene is TRBV7-9, the J gene TRBJ2-1. Germline V gene lookup returns CDR1 SEHNR and CDR2 FQNEAQ (reference sequence). The CDR3 spans 12 residues. This CDR3 is CASSLGYNEQFF.

CDR3 in amino acids: CASSQEWGGRIQYF. This chain links TRBV4-3 with TRBJ2-4; TCRdb reports TRBD2, a call that lacks DNA to check it against. Germline assignment: CDR1 LGHNA and CDR2 YSLEER. CDR3 size: 14 residues.

This sequence joins TRBV7-9 and TRBJ2-7; the D call from TCRdb, TRBD1, cannot be confirmed without DNA. Germline V CDR1 and CDR2: SEHNR, FQNEAQ (reference sequence). This CDR3 contains 15 residues. The CDR3 protein is CASMLTGAPSYEQYF.

The rearrangement joins TRBV19 to TRBJ2-1. CDR1 and CDR2 from the germline V gene are LNHDA and SQIVND (reference sequence). This CDR3 has 16 amino acids. CDR3 sequence reads: CASSIDFGSSYNEQFF. The variable domain in full, completed from reference TRBV19 and TRBJ2-1, reads DGGITQSPKYLFRKEGQNVTLSCEQNLNHDAMYWYRQDPGQGLRLIYYSQIVNDFQKGDIAEGYSVSREKKESFPLTVTSAQKNPTAFYLCASSIDFGSSYNEQFFGPGTRLTVL.

This chain connects TRBV11-2 to TRBJ2-3; the D call of TRBD2 rests on TCRdb alone, since no DNA is present to check it. The V gene's germline CDR1 is SGHAT and CDR2 FQNNGV. CDR3 length: 16 amino acids. The CDR3 here is CASSSGTSGVTDTQYF.

This chain connects TRBV4-2 to TRBJ2-5; TCRdb designates TRBD2, a call that cannot be tested without DNA. This CDR3 has 13 residues. The germline gives CDR1 LGHNA, CDR2 YNFKEQ. This CDR3 reads CASSPLAGETQYF.

This chain connects TRBV12-3 or TRBV12-4 to TRBJ1-2. The CDR3 is 13 amino acids. The CDR3 is CASSLDSTGGYTF.

This chain uses TRBV29-1 with TRBJ1-2. The CDR3 consists of 11 residues. CDR1 is SQVTM and CDR2 is ANQGSEA in the germline V gene. CDR3 sequence reads: CSVEENYGYTF.

The chain uses TRBV15 and TRBJ2-1; TCRdb calls TRBD2, which cannot be checked without DNA. CDR3 size: 16 residues. The germline gives CDR1 LNHNV, CDR2 YYDKDF (reference sequence). CDR3 residues: CATSREGSGGAGEQFF.

The chain employs TRBV27 and TRBJ1-1. Germline values: CDR1 MNHEY, CDR2 SMNVEV (reference sequence). CDR3 length: 11 amino acids. The CDR3 is CASSLGVLAFF.

The chain links TRBV7-9 to TRBJ1-1. Germline V gene sequence: CDR1 SEHNR, CDR2 FQNEAQ (reference sequence). This CDR3 contains 17 residues. The CDR3 sequence: CASSLAPVTEVGTEAFF.

The genes are TRBV7-9 and TRBJ2-7; there is no DNA to check the TCRdb D call of TRBD1. Germline assignment: CDR1 SEHNR and CDR2 FQNEAQ (reference sequence). This CDR3 has 13 amino acids. This CDR3 reads CASRDRDTEDDYF. The full variable domain, its missing parts supplied by reference TRBV7-9 and TRBJ2-7, is DTGVSQNPRHKITKRGQNVTFRCDPISEHNRLYWYRQTLGQGPEFLTYFQNEAQLEKSRLLSDRFSAERPKGSFSTLEIQRTEQGDSAMYLCASRDRDTEDDYFGPGTRLTVT.

This rearrangement joins TRBV20-1 to TRBJ2-5; TCRdb picks TRBD2, but there is no DNA to check that call. Per germline, CDR1 DFQATT and CDR2 SNEGSKA (reference sequence). The CDR3 loop spans 14 amino acids. This chain's CDR3 is CSANSGGLVETQYF.

This chain joins TRBV28 and TRBJ2-6; TCRdb returns TRBD1, unconfirmable since there is no DNA. The germline V gene has CDR1 MDHEN and CDR2 SYDVKM. This CDR3 has 19 residues. The CDR3: CASSLSSGQGSSGANVLTF.

The V and J genes are TRBV19 and TRBJ2-1; no DNA is available, so the TRBD1 call from TCRdb remains unchecked. The CDR3 has 15 residues. The germline V gene encodes CDR1 LNHDA and CDR2 SQIVND (reference sequence). CDR3 in amino acids: CACRTGGSSYNEQFF. The full variable domain, completed using reference TRBV19 and TRBJ2-1, is DGGITQSPKYLFRKEGQNVTLSCEQNLNHDAMYWYRQDPGQGLRLIYYSQIVNDFQKGDIAEGYSVSREKKESFPLTVTSAQKNPTAFYLCACRTGGSSYNEQFFGPGTRLTVL.